Listed below are T cell receptor beta chains from one sample, sequenced in a study of molecular identifiers for immune sequencing clone quantification. TCRdb re-called the PCR reads through MiXCR, storing one row per CDR3 protein. The repertoire includes under 600,000 distinct CDR3 sequences, around 23% of them detected once, and just over 0.75% sits in the top ten. Input material: naive CD8+ T cells from blood, with Jurkat cell RNA spiked in. The receptor source for this set is a human donor in good health. Some libraries in this study had Jurkat cell RNA spiked in. Each CDR3 is given without its conserved first and last residue. Not every row has a clone size; where given, it reads once, few, many or a size class.

clone size | CDR3 length | J gene | V gene | CDR3 protein
NA | 13 | TRBJ2-1 | TRBV7-9 | ASSGSWTPRDEQF
many | 11 | TRBJ2-7 | TRBV25-1 | ASSKTGKHEQY
many | 12 | TRBJ2-7 | TRBV2 | ASSDGGEAYEQY
few | 12 | TRBJ2-7 | TRBV7-2 | ASSLVYGSYEQY
many | 13 | TRBJ2-7 | TRBV7-9 | ASSSGLAGPYEQY
few | 15 | TRBJ1-5 | TRBV7-9 | ASSFVQGHYSNQPQH
many | 19 | TRBJ2-2 | TRBV7-9 | ASRNPSLAGGPLSFAGELF
NA | 13 | TRBJ2-7 | TRBV2 | ASSDVGLAVYVQY
few | 14 | TRBJ1-4 | TRBV3-1 | ASSQGQQEANEKLF
NA | 15 | TRBJ2-3 | TRBV13 | ASSVALSGRATDTQY
many | 10 | TRBJ2-2 | TRBV29-1 | SVPIGTGELF
few | 13 | TRBJ2-6 | TRBV13 | ASSRLQAGANVLT
NA | 13 | TRBJ2-1 | TRBV6-1 | ASSRDWPRCNEQF
NA | 12 | TRBJ1-2 | TRBV7-9 | ASSGRQNNYGYT
NA | 13 | TRBJ2-5 | TRBV5-5 | ASSPGGGYQETQY
few | 10 | TRBJ2-5 | TRBV10-3 | AIKEDQETQY
few | 14 | TRBJ2-7 | TRBV20-1 | SARDLSGGTNYEQY
many | 12 | TRBJ1-1 | TRBV7-2 | ASSLDGRGTEAF
many | 11 | TRBJ1-1 | TRBV7-6 | ASSYPAQGEAF
many | 15 | TRBJ1-5 | TRBV6-6 | ASSYMGDIYSNQPQH
NA | 15 | TRBJ2-2 | TRBV9 | ASSVIGTGANTEELF
many | 11 | TRBJ1-5 | TRBV6-2/TRBV6-3 | ASLGPFDQPQH
once | 12 | TRBJ2-5 | TRBV9 | ASSVAGDQATQY
NA | 9 | TRBJ2-7 | TRBV29-1 | SVVGGVEQY
NA | 11 | TRBJ2-3 | TRBV2 | ASSVGSTDRQY
few | 11 | TRBJ2-3 | TRBV25-1 | ASSEGGDDTQY
many | 13 | TRBJ2-2 | TRBV7-9 | ASSKHTGNTGELF
few | 11 | TRBJ1-2 | TRBV7-2 | ASSFLNNYGYT
many | 12 | TRBJ2-3 | TRBV20-1 | SADFPTHTDTQY
once | 14 | TRBJ1-3 | TRBV30 | AWSAGTPESGNTIY
NA | 12 | TRBJ1-6 | TRBV4-3 | ASSPGQGASPLH
many | 12 | TRBJ2-5 | TRBV4-1 | ASSQDTPEETQY
many | 13 | TRBJ1-1 | TRBV3-1 | ASSQELDTNTEAF
NA | 11 | TRBJ2-7 | TRBV18 | ASSPVRPYEQY
NA | 11 | TRBJ2-1 | TRBV29-1 | SVGSGGLGEQF
NA | 13 | TRBJ2-3 | TRBV27 | ASLLRFSSTDTQY
NA | 14 | TRBJ2-5 | TRBV6-2/TRBV6-3 | ASSDTAGGIQETQY
many | 12 | TRBJ1-4 | TRBV7-9 | ASSRDSIGEKLF
many | 13 | TRBJ2-7 | TRBV21-1 | ASSKVSVLSYEQY
many | 12 | TRBJ2-7 | TRBV5-6 | ASSEGGRGNEQY
many | 14 | TRBJ2-7 | TRBV20-1 | SARDIERGAYVEQY
NA | 10 | TRBJ2-7 | TRBV7-9 | ASSSTGTEQY
few | 14 | TRBJ2-2 | TRBV27 | ASSLTGDLNTGELF
many | 12 | TRBJ1-1 | TRBV29-1 | SAEGGSLNTEAF
many | 11 | TRBJ2-2 | TRBV12-3/TRBV12-4 | ASSDRETGELF
NA | 12 | TRBJ2-5 | TRBV2 | ASTLPPAEETQY
few | 17 | TRBJ2-1 | TRBV7-6 | ASSLGLAGPEQAYNEQF
NA | 13 | TRBJ2-1 | TRBV11-2 | ASTPLTVGYNEQF
many | 9 | TRBJ2-4 | TRBV29-1 | SAPLGGIQY
few | 11 | TRBJ1-1 | TRBV30 | AWSASGWAEAF
few | 14 | TRBJ2-7 | TRBV5-6 | ASSLGAGGSSYEQY
NA | 13 | TRBJ2-3 | TRBV24-1 | ATSDSGGGSDTRY
NA | 11 | TRBJ2-5 | TRBV24-1 | ATSDHREETQY
few | 14 | TRBJ1-1 | TRBV13 | ASSFRSGGLNTEAF
NA | 12 | TRBJ1-5 | TRBV6-2/TRBV6-3 | ASRGAYEDQPQH
NA | 14 | TRBJ2-6 | TRBV13 | ASSPTTGGGANVLT
many | 11 | TRBJ2-7 | TRBV5-5 | ASSLAGFYEQY
few | 13 | TRBJ2-7 | TRBV7-6 | ASSPKPDRDYEQY